This is a list of T cell receptor beta chains from one sample in a study of spatial heterogeneity in lung cancer. TCRdb reanalysed the 5' RACE reads using MiXCR and keeps one entry per CDR3 protein. The sample includes about 70,000 distinct CDR3 sequences, less than 9.5% of them seen just once. Sequenced here: PBMCs, sampled at follow-up. The receptors shown here come from a female donor with early-stage non-small cell lung cancer. Each CDR3 is given with its conserved first and last residue. D genes are given only for firm matches. Not every row has a clone size; where given, it reads once, few, many or a size class.

V gene	D gene	clone size	J gene	CDR3 protein	CDR3 DNA
TRBV12-3/TRBV12-4	NA	many	TRBJ1-5	CASNPGRSNQPQHF	TGTGCCAGCAATCCCGGGCGGAGCAATCAGCCCCAGCATTTT
TRBV7-3	NA	many	TRBJ2-1	CASSLGGGVGNEQFF	TGTGCCAGCAGCTTAGGGGGAGGTGTGGGCAATGAGCAGTTCTTC
TRBV19	TRBD2	NA	TRBJ2-7	CASSIRGSGSYEQYF	TGTGCCAGTAGTATCCGCGGGAGTGGATCCTACGAGCAGTACTTC
TRBV6-2/TRBV6-3	NA	NA	TRBJ2-7	CASSYQTRSYEQYF	TGTGCCAGCAGTTACCAGACCCGTTCCTACGAGCAGTACTTC
TRBV7-3	TRBD2	NA	TRBJ2-5	CASSKAAGGPLETQYF	TGTGCCAGCAGCAAGGCGGCGGGAGGGCCGTTGGAGACCCAGTACTTC
TRBV20-1	NA	NA	TRBJ1-6	CSASRVEDSPLHF	TGCAGTGCTAGCAGGGTTGAGGATTCACCCCTCCACTTT
TRBV7-9	TRBD1	many	TRBJ2-5	CASSFGTAREETQYF	TGTGCCAGCAGCTTCGGGACAGCGCGAGAAGAGACCCAGTACTTC
TRBV27	NA	many	TRBJ1-1	CASSSTGNTEAFF	TGTGCCAGCAGTTCGACAGGGAACACTGAAGCTTTCTTT
TRBV10-2	NA	NA	TRBJ2-2	CASMETRRDTGELSF	TGCGCCAGCATGGAAACCCGGCGGGACACCGGGGAGCTGTCTTTT
TRBV19	TRBD1	many	TRBJ1-5	CASRAGTGHQPQHF	TGTGCCAGTAGGGCCGGGACAGGGCATCAGCCCCAGCATTTT
TRBV2	NA	many	TRBJ1-5	CASSVPRQPQHF	TGTGCCAGCAGTGTCCCTAGACAGCCCCAGCATTTT
TRBV4-2	NA	many	TRBJ1-5	CASSQDQGTGVDQPQHF	TGTGCCAGCAGCCAAGATCAAGGAACGGGGGTAGATCAGCCCCAGCATTTT
TRBV10-3	TRBD2	many	TRBJ2-5	CASGRAEETQYF	TGTGCCAGCGGGAGGGCCGAGGAGACCCAGTACTTC
TRBV7-9	TRBD2	many	TRBJ2-2	CASKGGRAETGELFF	TGTGCCAGCAAAGGCGGGAGGGCCGAAACCGGGGAGCTGTTTTTT
TRBV28	TRBD2	NA	TRBJ2-7	CASSETSGNEQYF	TGTGCCAGCAGTGAGACTAGCGGGAACGAGCAGTACTTC
TRBV11-2	NA	once	TRBJ2-7	CASSLGAGAYEQYF	TGTGCCAGCAGCTTAGGAGCAGGAGCCTACGAGCAGTACTTC
TRBV6-1	TRBD1	NA	TRBJ1-2	CASSEATGGFYGYTF	TGTGCCAGCAGTGAGGCGACAGGGGGCTTCTATGGCTACACCTTC
TRBV11-2	NA	NA	TRBJ2-1	CASSLTPGARNEQFF	TGTGCCAGCAGCTTAACTCCGGGGGCTCGCAATGAGCAGTTCTTC
TRBV30	TRBD2	NA	TRBJ2-1	CAWSIIAGEVNEQFF	TGTGCCTGGAGCATCATAGCGGGAGAGGTGAATGAGCAGTTCTTC
TRBV5-1	TRBD2	many	TRBJ2-1	CASKSGSSTHEQFF	TGCGCCAGTAAGAGCGGGAGCTCCACCCATGAGCAGTTCTTC
TRBV30	NA	many	TRBJ2-1	CAWSLADNEQFF	TGTGCCTGGAGTTTAGCCGATAATGAGCAGTTCTTC
TRBV19	NA	many	TRBJ1-3	CASTLSQGGAGNTIYF	TGTGCCAGTACCCTCAGCCAGGGCGGCGCTGGAAACACCATATATTTT
TRBV6-5	NA	many	TRBJ2-7	CASSYHRAYEQYF	TGTGCCAGCAGTTACCACAGGGCCTACGAGCAGTACTTC
TRBV11-2	NA	many	TRBJ1-2	CASSSRTGRYGYTF	TGTGCCAGCAGCTCGCGAACAGGGCGCTATGGCTACACCTTC
TRBV25-1	NA	NA	TRBJ2-5	CASSEYTGGGTQYF	TGTGCCAGCAGTGAATACACCGGTGGGGGGACCCAGTACTTC
TRBV12-5	TRBD2	NA	TRBJ2-1	CASAPLAREGEQFF	TGTGCTAGTGCCCCACTAGCGAGAGAAGGTGAGCAGTTCTTC
TRBV20-1	NA	few	TRBJ2-7	CSARDTPEGTNEQYF	TGCAGTGCTAGAGATACCCCGGAGGGGACGAACGAGCAGTACTTC
TRBV19	NA	many	TRBJ2-7	CASSPSRTVYEQYF	TGTGCCAGTAGTCCCTCCCGGACTGTCTACGAGCAGTACTTC